This TCR beta chain was sequenced during a study of cytomegalovirus exposure and HLA in healthy donors (dated by TCRdb to the late 2010s). Background on the whole study: According to a later analysis, one platform produced both the 100 to 150 validation repertoires and the approximately 670 repertoires of the first cohort. To predict cytomegalovirus infection status, the study brought together high-throughput TCR immunosequencing, statistical association of individual TCRs with disease status, and machine learning. A separate validation cohort of roughly 110 different subjects was used in addition to the roughly 670-subject first cohort. The study aimed to test whether signatures of past pathogen exposure could be identified by cataloging public T cell receptors. The investigation overall reported the following: The validation cohort had no HLA typing available for a later analysis, so co-occurrence within that cohort was assessed over all 130 or so repertoires. The authors suggested that the approach could potentially be extended to other disease states and immunological phenotypes. A few of the identified cytomegalovirus-associated TCR beta chains were confirmed in vitro to be specific for cytomegalovirus antigens. Most TCR sequences were observed very rarely across donors, whereas some public TCRs were present in many individuals. Cytomegalovirus status was reported to be diagnosed by the classifier with high specificity and sensitivity in both the original and validation cohorts. A later analysis found that TCRs clustered in the first cohort also tended to co-occur in the 95 to 150 validation repertoires, with 90% to 95% of cluster scores above 0. In the study, about 150 TCR beta chains were listed as associated with cytomegalovirus.

Library prep was done by the immunoSEQ multiplex PCR assay. The authors' pipeline ran thus. A statistical classification framework was developed to diagnose cytomegalovirus status using the catalog of TCR beta chain sequences. The clones in this table, taken by TCRdb from immuneACCESS, are in-frame only. Not every clone is retained; where verified, under half of the shortfall comes from an unresolved V gene, and the cause of the rest is unknown. The D gene and trimming were derived from the DNA, and the V and J assignments and clone size from that table. This sample is represented by some 140,000 clones; approximately 87% of them were singletons. The biggest ten clones account for just under 3% of the sample. The donors belonged to the validation cohort of approximately 130 subjects, which was separate from the approximately 610-subject first cohort. On this clone itself: The clone's antigen remains unknown. One base away there is no much larger clone; base qualities are not given.

The receptor comes from a man younger than 30 in good health and CMV-seronegative. The sample was PBMCs.

The nucleotide sequence is given as TGCGCCAGCAGCTTGGCCGGGAGGGGAATATCACCCCTCCACTTT. Translated, this is CASSLAGRGISPLHF. This chain is built from TRBV5-1 and TRBJ1-6, and possibly TRBD1, on 5 matching bases. V is clipped by 0 bases and J by 10 bases, and the sequence between their germline boundaries is 14 bases long. Sequences SGHRS (CDR1) and YFSETQ (CDR2) are obtained from the germline V gene. The CDR3 sequence holds 15 residues, the cysteine and phenylalanine included. Of the read, only the CDR3 DNA is kept; its 45 bases are in frame from base 1.